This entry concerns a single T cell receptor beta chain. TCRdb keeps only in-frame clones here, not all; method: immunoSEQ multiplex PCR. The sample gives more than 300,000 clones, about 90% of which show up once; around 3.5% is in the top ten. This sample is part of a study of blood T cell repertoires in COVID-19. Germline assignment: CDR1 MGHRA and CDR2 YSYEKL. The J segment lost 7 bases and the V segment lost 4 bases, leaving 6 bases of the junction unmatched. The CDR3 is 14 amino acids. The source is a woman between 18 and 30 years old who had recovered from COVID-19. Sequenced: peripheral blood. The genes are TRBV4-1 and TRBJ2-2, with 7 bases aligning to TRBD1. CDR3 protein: CASSPGQDLGELFF. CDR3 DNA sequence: TGCGCCAGCAGCCCCGGACAGGACCTCGGGGAGCTGTTTTTT.